The T cell receptor beta chain described here comes from a study of blood T cell repertoires in COVID-19. Looking at the study overall: The samples span acute and convalescent COVID-19 from the United States, Italy and Spain. Sample material is recorded as cDNA or gDNA derived from T cells, B-cell-depleted T cells, or PBMCs.

Enrolment of Seattle patients took place during active infection, and they were followed longitudinally. The CDR3 is made up of 12 amino acids. Trimming removed 2 bases at V and 11 bases at J, with 12 bases between. Germline-derived CDR1 and CDR2 are MNHEY and SMNVEV (reference sequence). Authors' analysis steps: Scientists estimated how many nucleated cells there were by amplifying reference gene primers. Sequencing was performed with immunoSEQ multiplex PCR; in TCRdb, only in-frame clones are kept and a portion is missing. Clonal size and the V and J genes are those of that table, whereas D and trimming came from the DNA. This sample has approximately 320,000 clones, with approximately 89% found just once.

This chain uses TRBV27 with TRBJ1-1; D possibly corresponds to TRBD1 (6 bases). Sequencing was carried out using peripheral blood. The source of this sequence is a woman in her thirties with COVID-19, enrolled during active disease. The DNA for the CDR3 is TGTGCCAGCAGTTTAATCGGGGGGCACGCTTTCTTT. As protein: CASSLIGGHAFF.